These 27 T cell receptor beta chains were sequenced from one sample in a study of T cells after yellow fever vaccination. TCRdb analysed the 5' RACE reads with MiXCR anew, one entry per CDR3 protein. The sample contains 450,000 to 600,000 distinct CDR3 sequences, 17% of which appear only once. The sequenced sample was PBMCs, obtained around 5 days after the first yellow fever vaccination. The receptors come from a young man who received the YFV17D yellow fever vaccine.

The genes are TRBV28 and TRBJ2-1; 9 bases line up with TRBD1. The V and J ends lost 5 bases and 7 bases, in that order; junction bases with no gene match: 9. CDR1 and CDR2 (germline): MDHEN, SYDVKM. The CDR3 spans 15 residues. CDR3 protein: CASSPPGQGENEQFF. The CDR3 nucleotides are TGTGCCAGCAGTCCTCCGGGACAGGGAGAGAATGAGCAGTTCTTC.

The J gene is TRBJ2-7, the V gene TRBV15; D is possibly TRBD1 (5 bases). The germline V gene encodes CDR1 LNHNV and CDR2 YYDKDF (reference sequence). The CDR3 is 14 residues long. With 0 bases removed from V and 7 bases from J, the gap between germline ends came to 13 bases. This CDR3 is CATSRDPGNGEQYV. CDR3 in DNA: TGTGCCACCAGCAGAGATCCAGGGAATGGGGAGCAGTACGTC.

This clonotype occurred many times. The J gene is TRBJ2-1, the V gene TRBV18; weak D call: TRBD1 (6 bases). The V gene's germline CDR1 is KGHSH and CDR2 LQKENI. The CDR3 runs 14 residues. The V gene lost 0 bases and the J gene lost 10 bases, with 13 bases spanning the gap. The CDR3: CASSPPGGRGEQFF. The CDR3 nucleotides read TGTGCCAGCTCACCACCAGGGGGACGCGGGGAGCAGTTCTTC. Using reference TRBV18 and TRBJ2-1 for the parts outside the CDR3, the full variable domain is NAGVMQNPRHLVRRRGQEARLRCSPMKGHSHVYWYRQLPEEGLKFMVYLQKENIIDESGMPKERFSAEFPKEGPSILRIQQVVRGDSAAYFCASSPPGGRGEQFFGPGTRLTVL.

Here the CDR3 DNA reads TGTGCCAGCAGCTGGGCAAACAGGGGGTCTTATGGCTACACCTTC. Its protein product is CASSWANRGSYGYTF. The chain carries TRBV7-9 and TRBJ1-2; 8 bases map to TRBD1. This CDR3 has 15 residues. V lost 4 bases to trimming and J lost 5 bases; unmatched junction nucleotides: 9. Germline CDR1 and CDR2: SEHNR and FQNEAQ (reference sequence).

This rearrangement joins TRBV5-1 to TRBJ2-3, with TRBD2 identical over 16 bases. Germline CDR1 is SGHRS and CDR2 is YFSETQ. Unmatched junction bases numbered 12, after V lost 4 bases and J lost 1 base. This CDR3 comprises 20 residues. The CDR3 here is CASSGTGTSGGAGGTDTQYF. As DNA, the CDR3 is TGCGCCAGCAGCGGAACCGGGACTAGCGGGGGGGCCGGGGGCACAGATACGCAGTATTTT.

V usage is TRBV20-1 and J usage is TRBJ2-5, with 7 bases fitting TRBD2. This CDR3 region has 15 residues. CDR1 DFQATT and CDR2 SNEGSKA come from the germline V gene (reference sequence). The V gene end was trimmed by 8 bases and the J gene end by 0 bases; junction bases not matched to a gene: 12. CDR3 residues: CSSIAGGVNQETQYF. Written as DNA, the CDR3 is TGCAGTTCCATAGCGGGCGGGGTCAACCAAGAGACCCAGTACTTC.

This chain joins TRBV5-1 and TRBJ2-7; D gene uncertain. Trimming pared 0 bases from V and 8 bases from J, leaving 12 bases between. The germline V gene encodes CDR1 SGHRS and CDR2 YFSETQ. The CDR3 sequence is 13 residues long. CDR3 bases: TGCGCCAGCAGCTTGGCGGGCAGCTCAAAGCAGTACTTC. This encodes CASSLAGSSKQYF.

This clonotype was seen more than once but under ten times. V and J are TRBV2 and TRBJ1-2; possibly TRBD1 for D (5 bases). Germline loops: CDR1 SNHLY, CDR2 FYNNEI. V dropped 6 bases and J dropped 4 bases, with 12 bases sitting between them. The CDR3 sequence is 13 residues long. CDR3 region: CASSGAGRYGYTF. The CDR3 DNA reads TGTGCCAGCAGCGGGGCAGGGCGCTATGGCTACACCTTC.

This clonotype showed up just a few times. The chain joins TRBV30 to TRBJ2-7, with a tentative D call TRBD1 (6 bases). The CDR3 sequence is 11 residues long. In germline, CDR1 is GTSNPN, CDR2 SVGIG (reference sequence). Between the trimmed V and J ends, which lost 6 bases and 2 bases, there was a span of 8 bases. The DNA of the CDR3 is TGTGCCTGTGCAGGGGCCTACGAGCAGTACTTC. Protein sequence: CACAGAYEQYF.

This clonotype has just a few counts. The CDR3 DNA sequence: TGTGCCAGCAGTGAGACAGGCGGGGAAAATCAGCCCCAGCATTTT. Translation gives CASSETGGENQPQHF. The rearrangement uses TRBV2 and TRBJ1-5, with a tentative D call TRBD1 (6 bases). The CDR3 is made up of 15 amino acids. The germline V gene encodes CDR1 SNHLY and CDR2 FYNNEI. With 3 bases removed from V and 4 bases from J, the gap between germline ends came to 13 bases.

This chain links TRBV11-2 with TRBJ2-6; 14 nucleotides align to TRBD2. J was trimmed by 2 bases and V by 1 base; bases with no gene match: 4. The CDR3 contains 19 residues. Per the germline V gene, CDR1 is SGHAT and CDR2 is FQNNGV. The CDR3: CASSLGRLAGGPGANVLTF. In DNA form, the CDR3 reads TGTGCCAGCAGCTTAGGGAGACTAGCGGGGGGGCCTGGGGCCAACGTCCTGACTTTC.

This clonotype has a handful of counts. The chain combines TRBV20-1 with TRBJ2-3; weak D call: TRBD1 (5 bases). Per germline, CDR1 DFQATT and CDR2 SNEGSKA (reference sequence). Deletions cut 3 bases from V and 4 bases from J, with 11 bases between. The CDR3 is made up of 13 amino acids. The CDR3 loop reads CSARDTGPDTQYF. In nucleotides, the CDR3 is TGCAGTGCTAGGGACACTGGGCCAGATACGCAGTATTTT.

This chain joins TRBV7-8 and TRBJ2-7; D not certain. The CDR3 is made up of 14 amino acids. Germline V lookup: CDR1 SGHVS, CDR2 FQNEAQ. V gave up 1 base and J gave up 3 bases, with 10 bases separating them. The CDR3, as DNA: TGTGCCAGCAGCTTAGTTGAATGGAGCTACGAGCAGTACTTC. It encodes CASSLVEWSYEQYF. The entire variable domain, with the rest obtained from reference TRBV7-8 and TRBJ2-7, is as follows: GAGVSQSPRYKVAKRGQDVALRCDPISGHVSLFWYQQALGQGPEFLTYFQNEAQLDKSGLPSDRFFAERPEGSVSTLKIQRTQQEDSAVYLCASSLVEWSYEQYFGPGTRLTVT.

A word on this clonotype: This may come from a read error, since a much larger clone is one base off. The chain is built from TRBV7-3 and TRBJ1-1; D remains ambiguous. The length of the CDR3 is 15 residues. CDR1 SGHTA and CDR2 FQGTGA come from the germline V gene. The CDR3 bases are TGTGCCATCAGCTTAGGTCCGGTTATGAACACTGAAGCTTTCTTT. Translated: CAISLGPVMNTEAFF.

This clonotype occurred a few times. The rearrangement links TRBV5-1 to TRBJ1-3, with no clear D. V gave up 0 bases and J gave up 0 bases, with 16 bases separating them. The CDR3 is 18 residues long. Germline assignment: CDR1 SGHRS and CDR2 YFSETQ. CDR3 DNA: TGCGCCAGCAGCTTGGTAGGCGGCCTTGTCGGCTCTGGAAACACCATATATTTT. It translates to CASSLVGGLVGSGNTIYF.

This clonotype showed up just a few times. V gene TRBV6-6 combines with J gene TRBJ1-2; 8 bases are a match to TRBD1. Germline CDR1 is MNHNY and CDR2 is SVGAGI (reference sequence). This CDR3 has 13 residues. The V gene end was trimmed by 2 bases and the J gene end by 8 bases; junction bases not matched to a gene: 4. The CDR3 loop is CASSYQGAGGYTF. The CDR3, as DNA: TGTGCCAGCAGTTACCAGGGGGCGGGAGGCTACACCTTC.

This clonotype was seen more than once but under ten times. This chain joins TRBV12-3 or TRBV12-4 and TRBJ2-7; possibly TRBD2 for D (5 bases). V lost 6 bases and J 0 bases, leaving 15 bases between the germline ends. CDR3 length: 15 residues. CDR3 sequence reads: CASRSEGTSSYEQYF. The CDR3 DNA follows: TGTGCCAGCAGGTCTGAGGGTACCAGCTCCTACGAGCAGTACTTC.

This clonotype occurred a few times. The CDR3 spells CASSKSGVGNLDEQFF. CDR3 DNA sequence: TGCGCCAGCAGCAAATCCGGGGTTGGGAACTTAGATGAGCAGTTCTTC. This chain connects TRBV5-1 to TRBJ2-1, with D perhaps matching TRBD2 (5 bases). Germline-derived CDR1 and CDR2 are SGHRS and YFSETQ. CDR3 length equals 16 residues. The V end lost 4 bases, the J end lost 8 bases, and 22 bases lay between the germline ends.

This clonotype was picked up a small number of times. The rearrangement joins TRBV14 to TRBJ2-5, with unresolved D. This CDR3 has 13 amino acids. The V and J ends lost 6 bases and 7 bases respectively, with 15 bases between them. Germline lookup yields CDR1 SGHDN and CDR2 FVKESK. The CDR3 loop is CASSKDGSRTQYF. The CDR3, as DNA: TGTGCCAGCAGTAAGGACGGAAGCCGGACCCAGTACTTC.

The chain employs TRBV3-1 and TRBJ1-1; D is ambiguous. The germline V and J ends were trimmed by 7 bases and 3 bases, with 12 bases remaining between them. This CDR3 comprises 13 residues. The germline gives CDR1 LGHDT, CDR2 YNNKEL (reference sequence). The DNA for the CDR3 is TGTGCCAGCACCTCCCGGGGTGACACTGAAGCTTTCTTT. Protein sequence: CASTSRGDTEAFF.

The genes are TRBV18 and TRBJ2-1; D is possibly TRBD1 (6 bases). Germline V CDR1 and CDR2: KGHSH, LQKENI. The V end lost 4 bases, the J end lost 8 bases, and 12 bases lay between the germline ends. CDR3 length: 13 residues. The CDR3 spells CASSREQGYEQFF. The CDR3 DNA is TGTGCCAGCTCACGAGAACAGGGTTATGAGCAGTTCTTC.

CDR3: CASSQDRDRGIEQYF. The CDR3 DNA reads TGTGCCAGCAGCCAAGACCGGGACAGGGGGATCGAGCAGTACTTC. V gene TRBV27 combines with J gene TRBJ2-7; 11 bases are shared with TRBD1. This CDR3 spans 15 amino acids. From germline, CDR1 is MNHEY and CDR2 SMNVEV (reference sequence). The junction had 10 bases not matched to a gene; V was cut back by 6 bases and J by 6 bases.

There are a few counts of this clonotype. The rearrangement joins TRBV12-3 or TRBV12-4 to TRBJ1-4; 7 nucleotides match TRBD1. V was pared by 6 bases and J by 8 bases, with 15 bases of the junction left unmatched. The CDR3 has 16 amino acids. CDR3: CASRPRTGRFNEKLFF. CDR3 in DNA: TGTGCCAGCAGGCCGAGGACAGGAAGGTTTAACGAAAAACTGTTTTTT.

This chain joins TRBV14 and TRBJ2-2; D might be TRBD1 (6 bases). Germline CDR1 is SGHDN and CDR2 is FVKESK. The CDR3 consists of 15 residues. V shed 3 bases and J shed 3 bases, with 11 bases lying between them. The CDR3 spells CASSQWGLDTGELFF. CDR3 coding DNA: TGTGCCAGCAGCCAGTGGGGGCTCGACACCGGGGAGCTGTTTTTT.

This CDR3 reads CASSQDIGSYEQYV. CDR3 DNA: TGCGCCAGCAGCCAAGATATCGGCAGCTACGAGCAGTACGTC. The J gene is TRBJ2-7, the V gene TRBV4-3; D gene ambiguous. The CDR3 covers 14 residues. The V end was cut by 0 bases, the J end by 3 bases, with 9 bases between. Looked up from germline, CDR1 is LGHNA and CDR2 is YSLEER.

This clonotype was counted a few times. This chain's CDR3 is CASSPGTSGSGELFF. CDR3 in DNA: TGTGCCAGCAGCCCGGGGACTAGCGGTTCCGGGGAGCTGTTTTTT. This rearrangement joins TRBV28 to TRBJ2-2; 11 bases map to TRBD2. CDR1 is MDHEN, CDR2 SYDVKM, per germline. The junction had 6 bases not matched to a gene; V was cut back by 6 bases and J by 6 bases. The CDR3 totals 15 residues.

This chain joins TRBV7-9 and TRBJ1-2; a weak D match, TRBD1 (6 bases). The ends were cut back, 5 bases at V and 7 bases at J, with 14 bases in the middle. The germline CDR1 and CDR2 sequences are SEHNR and FQNEAQ (reference sequence). There are 13 residues in the CDR3. The CDR3 spells CASSPGGRRGYTF. In DNA form, the CDR3 reads TGTGCCAGCAGCCCCGGGGGGCGTCGTGGCTACACCTTC.